Sequencing of this T cell receptor beta chain was carried out in a study of blood T cells in healthy people across ages. Study-level results: Both naive CD4+ cell counts and diversity were greater in long-lived donors than in aged donors. Roughly linear declines in TCR beta diversity per million T cells occurred with age.

Healthy Caucasians from Russia aged roughly 6 to 100 served as donors. Each donor gave roughly 9.2 milliliters of peripheral blood. Through a sample-barcoded 5' primer and a J-beta primer mix, a second PCR was run for about 7 to 12 cycles. TCRdb reprocessed the 5' RACE reads with MiXCR, giving one entry per CDR3 protein. In the table there are some 1.7 million distinct CDR3 sequences, roughly 27% of which are singletons. Germline V lookup: CDR1 SNHLY, CDR2 FYNNEI. This CDR3 comprises 13 residues. V gave up 2 bases and J gave up 4 bases, with 7 bases separating them. This clonotype was observed at least ten times. Antigen unknown.

The specimen sequenced was blood. This sequence originates from a woman in her twenties or thirties in good health. The chain couples TRBV2 to TRBJ2-3, with no clear D. CDR3 loop: CASSESLPDTQYF. DNA for the CDR3: TGTGCCAGCAGTGAATCACTCCCAGATACGCAGTATTTT.